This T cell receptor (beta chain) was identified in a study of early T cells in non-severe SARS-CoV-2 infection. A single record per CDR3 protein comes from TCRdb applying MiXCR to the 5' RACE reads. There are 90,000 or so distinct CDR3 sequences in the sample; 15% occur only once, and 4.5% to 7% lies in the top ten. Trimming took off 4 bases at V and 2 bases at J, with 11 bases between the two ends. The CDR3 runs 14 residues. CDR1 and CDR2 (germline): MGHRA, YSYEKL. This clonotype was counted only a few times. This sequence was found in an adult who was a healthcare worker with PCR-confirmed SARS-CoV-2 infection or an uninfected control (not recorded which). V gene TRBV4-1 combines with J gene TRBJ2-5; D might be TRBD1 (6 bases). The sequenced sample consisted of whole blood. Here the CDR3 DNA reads TGCGCCAGCAGCCGAACAGGGCTTCAAGAGACCCAGTACTTC. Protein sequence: CASSRTGLQETQYF.